The rows below give T cell receptor beta chains drawn from one sample of a study of cytomegalovirus exposure and HLA in healthy donors. The table came from immunoSEQ multiplex PCR; TCRdb's copy has only in-frame clones and leaves some out. The sample holds 250,000 to 400,000 clones, nearly 90% seen once. The specimen sequenced was PBMCs. These receptors were collected from a man younger than 45 in good health and CMV-seronegative. The CDR3 runs from the conserved cysteine through the conserved F or W. A D gene is named only where the DNA matches it firmly. Not every row has a clone size; where given, it reads once, few, many or a size class.

J gene	clone size	V gene	D gene	CDR3 DNA	CDR3 protein
TRBJ2-2	.	TRBV5-4	.	TGTGCCAGCAGCTTTAGCTTCGACACCGGGGAGCTGTTTTTT	CASSFSFDTGELFF
TRBJ2-4	few	TRBV19	.	TGTGCCAGTAGTATCGTAGCCAAAAACATTCAGTACTTC	CASSIVAKNIQYF
TRBJ2-3	.	TRBV14	TRBD2	TGTGCCAGCAGCCAAGGGGGACTAGCGGGGACAGATACGCAGTATTTT	CASSQGGLAGTDTQYF
TRBJ2-7	.	TRBV18	.	TGTGCCAGCTCACCACGGGACTCTAGCTCCTACGAGCAGTACTTC	CASSPRDSSSYEQYF
TRBJ2-1	.	TRBV19	.	TGTGCCAGTAGTATAGCCCAGGGGAAAGATGAGCAGTTCTTC	CASSIAQGKDEQFF
TRBJ2-1	.	TRBV27	.	TGTGCCAGCAGTTTATTGCACAGGGCAGACAATGAGCAGTTCTTC	CASSLLHRADNEQFF
TRBJ1-5	.	TRBV2	TRBD1	TGTGCCAGCAGCGTGGGGGGGACAGGGAATCAGCCCCAGCATTTT	CASSVGGTGNQPQHF
TRBJ1-3	.	TRBV4-1	TRBD1	TGCGCCAGCAGCTACCCGGGACAGGGAACAAAGTTAATCTCTGGAAACACCATATATTTT	CASSYPGQGTKLISGNTIYF
TRBJ2-5	.	TRBV27	.	TGTGCCAGCAGTTTATGGCAAGGGGGCCAAGAGACCCAGTACTTC	CASSLWQGGQETQYF
TRBJ2-6	many	TRBV19	.	TGTGCCAGTAGTATTTTGGGGGGTCCTGGGGCCAACGTCCTGACTTTC	CASSILGGPGANVLTF
TRBJ2-7	.	TRBV2	.	TGTGCCAGCAGACCGCGCGGAATCTACGAGCAGTACTTC	CASRPRGIYEQYF
TRBJ2-2	few	TRBV6-5	.	TGTGCCAGCAGTTACTCCCTCGGCACCGGGGAGCTGTTTTTT	CASSYSLGTGELFF
TRBJ1-1	.	TRBV18	TRBD1	TGTGCCAGCTCACCGACCGTGGGACAGGGTCGGTACACTGAAGCTTTCTTT	CASSPTVGQGRYTEAFF
TRBJ1-1	.	TRBV18	.	TGTGCCAGCTCACCTGTTGGGAGGACGAACACTGAAGCTTTCTTT	CASSPVGRTNTEAFF
TRBJ2-1	.	TRBV7-9	TRBD2	TGTGCCAGCAGCTTAGGGGCCCTAGCGGGGGGTTACAATGAGCAGTTCTTC	CASSLGALAGGYNEQFF
TRBJ2-2	.	TRBV11-2	.	TGTGCCAGCAGCCGCAGGGGAAACACCGGGGAGCTGTTTTTT	CASSRRGNTGELFF
TRBJ1-3	once	TRBV7-2	TRBD1	TGTGCCAGCAGCCCGTGGACAGGAGTCGCTTCTGGAAACACCATATATTTT	CASSPWTGVASGNTIYF
TRBJ2-3	once	TRBV12-5	TRBD2	TGTGCTAGTGGTTTCATAGCGGGAAGCACAGATACGCAGTATTTT	CASGFIAGSTDTQYF
TRBJ1-6	few	TRBV13	TRBD1	TGTGCCAGCAGCCGAGACAGGGGTCTTGATTCACCCCTCCACTTT	CASSRDRGLDSPLHF
TRBJ1-5	.	TRBV5-5	.	TGTGCCAGCAGCTTGACGCAAGCTAGCAATCAGCCCCAGCATTTT	CASSLTQASNQPQHF
TRBJ1-1	.	TRBV2	.	TGTGCCAGCAGGTCCGGGGGGCGGGTGGCCACTGAAGCTTTCTTT	CASRSGGRVATEAFF
TRBJ2-2	.	TRBV10-2	TRBD2	TGCGCCAGCAGGCCAGCGGGGGGGCACGGGGAGCTGTTTTTT	CASRPAGGHGELFF
TRBJ2-5	.	TRBV6-5	TRBD1	TGTGCCAGCAGTACAAGACAGGGCTGGGAGACCCAGTACTTC	CASSTRQGWETQYF
TRBJ1-1	.	TRBV6-6	TRBD1	TGTGCCAGCAGTCTCCCTCCGGGACAGGGTGGCGCTTTCTTT	CASSLPPGQGGAFF
TRBJ1-3	.	TRBV7-9	TRBD1	TGTGCCAGCAACCGGGGGACAGGCTCTGGAAACACCATATATTTT	CASNRGTGSGNTIYF
TRBJ2-3	.	TRBV5-6	.	TGTGCCAGCAGCACCGGACAGAGCACAGATACGCAGTATTTT	CASSTGQSTDTQYF
TRBJ1-1	.	TRBV30	.	TGTGCCTGGACGCTCAGGGCATACACTGAAGCTTTCTTT	CAWTLRAYTEAFF
TRBJ1-4	.	TRBV2	.	TGTGCCAGCAGTGAAACGGGACTACCAGAGAGGAGACTGTTTTTT	CASSETGLPERRLFF
TRBJ1-2	.	TRBV4-3	.	TGCGCCAGCAGCCACGCGGGACCATACTATGGCTACACCTTC	CASSHAGPYYGYTF
TRBJ1-2	.	TRBV27	TRBD1	TGTGCCAGCAGTCCCTGGGACAGGGTAGGCTATGGCTACACCTTC	CASSPWDRVGYGYTF
TRBJ2-2	.	TRBV9	.	TGTGCCAGCAGCCCTTATAATCCAGCGGGCGGGGAGCTGTTTTTT	CASSPYNPAGGELFF
TRBJ2-7	.	TRBV13	.	TGTGCCAGCAGCTCGACAGGCCCTCCCTACGAGCAGTACTTC	CASSSTGPPYEQYF
TRBJ2-1	.	TRBV5-1	.	TGCGCCAGCAGCTTCCCGGACTATGAGGGGCAGTTCTTC	CASSFPDYEGQFF
TRBJ1-1	once	TRBV5-4	.	TGTGCCAGCAGCTTGGGCGGGGCGCTAGCTTTCTTT	CASSLGGALAFF
TRBJ1-2	.	TRBV2	TRBD1	TGTGCCATCCTGGACAGGGTAGACTATGGCTACACCTTC	CAILDRVDYGYTF
TRBJ1-1	few	TRBV4-1	.	TGCGCCAGCAGCCAAGATCGGGAGACTGAAGCTTTCTTT	CASSQDRETEAFF
TRBJ2-7	few	TRBV7-9	.	TGTGCCAGCAGCTTACTAGGGACTCAATCCTACGAGCAGTACTTC	CASSLLGTQSYEQYF
TRBJ1-3	.	TRBV6-6	.	TGTGCCAGCAGTTACGTAGGGGTCTTAGCTGGAAACACCATATATTTT	CASSYVGVLAGNTIYF
TRBJ1-2	.	TRBV7-2	TRBD1	TGTGCCAGCAGCTTATTAGGGGAAGACAGGGTGGATGGCTACACCTTC	CASSLLGEDRVDGYTF
TRBJ1-5	.	TRBV27	TRBD1	TGTGCCAGCAGACTGTCAGGGGGCCGAGGGGAGCCCCAGCATTTT	CASRLSGGRGEPQHF
TRBJ2-1	once	TRBV6-5	.	TGTGCCAGCAGTTCGTTCAATGAGCAGTTCTTC	CASSSFNEQFF
TRBJ1-5	.	TRBV6-5	.	TGTGCCAGCAGCCCTTACGGGGAAGGGAATCAGCCCCAGCATTTT	CASSPYGEGNQPQHF
TRBJ1-1	.	TRBV29-1	TRBD1	TGCAGCGTTAAAACAGGGGGCGAGGCTTTCTTT	CSVKTGGEAFF
TRBJ2-1	.	TRBV9	.	TGTGCCAGCAGCCCTCGCTGGACTCTCCCCTTTTTAAATGAGCAGTTCTTC	CASSPRWTLPFLNEQFF
TRBJ2-5	.	TRBV5-6	TRBD1	TGTGCCAGCAGCAAGGACCGGGACAGAAAGACCCAGTACTTC	CASSKDRDRKTQYF
TRBJ2-3	.	TRBV27	.	TGTGCCAGCAGTTTAGGGGGTCAGGGGACAGATACGCAGTATTTT	CASSLGGQGTDTQYF
TRBJ2-5	.	TRBV7-7	TRBD2	TGTGCCAGCAGCTTAAGCGGGGGGGCCCAGTACTTC	CASSLSGGAQYF